These T cell receptor beta chains were read from a single sample in a study of shared T cell receptors in the human thymus. Profiled with immunoSEQ multiplex PCR; TCRdb holds only in-frame clones, not every one. Of around 730,000 clones listed, 75% to 90% were seen once; the top ten hold about 0.011%. These sequences were also reported in another study, on human thymus T cells.

The sequenced sample consisted of thymocytes. These receptors came from a girl under three years old with a congenital heart defect. CDR3s include the opening cysteine and the closing phenylalanine or tryptophan. A D gene is named only where the DNA matches it firmly. Only part of the rows carry a size: once, few, many, or a class if the clone is expanded.

v_call	d_call	cdr3_length	j_call	clone_size	cdr3_nt	cdr3_aa
TRBV2	TRBD1	18	TRBJ1-3	-	TGTGCCATCAGACTGACAGGGGGGCCGTACCTACGCCCTTACACCATATATTTT	CAIRLTGGPYLRPYTIYF
TRBV11-2	-	14	TRBJ1-2	-	TGTGCCAGCAGCGTTAGCCCCCCGAACTATGGCTACACCTTC	CASSVSPPNYGYTF
TRBV28	TRBD1	16	TRBJ2-7	-	TGTGCCAGCAGTTTGGGGACCGGGACAGGGTTCTACGAGCAGTACTTC	CASSLGTGTGFYEQYF
TRBV15	TRBD1	14	TRBJ1-1	few	TGTGCCACCAGCCCGCACCCCGGGACAGGGGCAGCTTTCTTT	CATSPHPGTGAAFF
TRBV6-1	TRBD1	14	TRBJ2-3	-	TGTGCCAGCAGTACGAATGACAGGGAGATTACGCAGTATTTT	CASSTNDREITQYF
TRBV27	-	15	TRBJ2-6	-	TGTGCCAGCAGTCGCCAGGGATCTGGGGCCAACGTCCTGACTTTC	CASSRQGSGANVLTF
TRBV9	TRBD2	14	TRBJ2-1	-	TGTGCCAGCAGCTTTAGCGGGGGAAACAATGAGCAGTTCTTC	CASSFSGGNNEQFF
TRBV6-1	-	15	TRBJ2-7	-	TGTGCCAGCAGTGAAGCGCGTCCGGCGGTCTACGAGCAGTACTTC	CASSEARPAVYEQYF
TRBV14	TRBD1	16	TRBJ2-2	once	TGTGCCAGCAGCCAGGAAGGACAGGAGGCAGCCGGGGAGCTGTTTTTT	CASSQEGQEAAGELFF
TRBV28	TRBD1	14	TRBJ1-2	-	TGTGCCAGCAGTTTCATACGACAGGGTAGTGGCTACACCTTC	CASSFIRQGSGYTF
TRBV19	-	14	TRBJ1-2	-	TGTGCCAGTTACTCCGGGAACCTTAACTATGGCTACACCTTC	CASYSGNLNYGYTF
TRBV5-1	-	16	TRBJ1-2	-	TGCGCCAGCAGCTTGGGGGGACACTCTAGCGGCTATGGCTACACCTTC	CASSLGGHSSGYGYTF
TRBV4-2	TRBD2	16	TRBJ2-1	-	TGTGCCAGCAGCCAAGAATGGCTAGCGGGGGCACGGGGGTCGTTCTTC	CASSQEWLAGARGSFF
TRBV2	-	14	TRBJ2-7	-	TGTGCCAGCAGCCTAAGGACGGACACCTACGAGCAGTACTTC	CASSLRTDTYEQYF